The 16 T cell receptor beta chains below come from one sample, sequenced in a study of shared clonotypes between healthy human individuals. The method was immunoSEQ multiplex PCR; TCRdb's version includes in-frame clones alone and lacks a portion of them. This repertoire shows approximately 1,500,000 clones, 98% found once; its top ten account for roughly 0.45%. Input material: naive CD4+ T cells sorted from blood. Subset of the sample: CD45RA+ positively selected. These receptors were taken from a man younger than 45 in good health.

This chain joins TRBV19 and TRBJ1-5; D is ambiguous. Deletions cut 6 bases from V and 0 bases from J, with 6 bases between. Germline CDR1 LNHDA, CDR2 SQIVND (reference sequence). The CDR3 is 13 amino acids. The CDR3 reads CASRLNSNQPQHF. CDR3 coding DNA: TGTGCCAGTAGACTCAATAGCAATCAGCCCCAGCATTTT.

The chain employs TRBV5-1 and TRBJ1-1; 7 bases map to TRBD1. This CDR3 is built from 14 residues. V lost 4 bases, J lost 1 base, and 4 bases stayed unmatched. Germline V gene data show CDR1 as SGHRS and CDR2 as YFSETQ. The CDR3 DNA sequence: TGCGCCAGCAGCCAGACAGGGACGAACACTGAAGCTTTCTTT. This gives the protein CASSQTGTNTEAFF.

This clone was seen a few times. The J gene is TRBJ1-5, the V gene TRBV5-1, with D possibly matching TRBD1 (5 bases). CDR1 is SGHRS and CDR2 is YFSETQ in the germline V gene. V was pared by 0 bases and J by 6 bases, with 13 bases between. The CDR3 has 15 residues. DNA of the CDR3: TGCGCCAGCAGCTTGGATGGCAGGGCGAGTCAGCCCCAGCATTTT. Its protein is CASSLDGRASQPQHF.

This clone was detected a few times. Additional DNA sequences in this sample encode the identical CDR3. The gene calls are TRBV2 and TRBJ2-1; possibly TRBD2 for D (5 bases). The V and J ends lost 0 bases and 9 bases respectively, with 9 bases between them. The length of the CDR3 is 13 residues. Germline assignment: CDR1 SNHLY and CDR2 FYNNEI. The CDR3 loop reads CASSEALRGEQFF. CDR3 bases: TGTGCCAGCAGTGAAGCGCTTCGGGGTGAGCAGTTCTTC.

V is TRBV25-1 and J is TRBJ2-7, with 7 bases matching TRBD1. J gave up 5 bases and V 0 bases, and 7 bases lay outside the gene matches. This CDR3 is built from 15 residues. The V gene's germline CDR1 is MGHDK and CDR2 SYGVNS. CDR3 DNA sequence: TGTGCCAGCAGTGAATATAAAGGGGGCCCACACGAGCAGTACTTC. As protein: CASSEYKGGPHEQYF.

For the CDR3, the DNA is TGTGCCACCAGCAGAGGCCCGAGCGACTCCTACGAGCAGTACTTC. Translation gives CATSRGPSDSYEQYF. The V call is TRBV15, the J call TRBJ2-7, with unresolved D. This CDR3 contains 15 residues. Deletions cut 1 base from V and 0 bases from J, with 10 bases between. Germline CDR1 and CDR2: LNHNV and YYDKDF (reference sequence).

The chain joins TRBV7-9 to TRBJ2-2, with 10 bases aligning to TRBD2. Unmatched junction bases numbered 9, after V lost 4 bases and J lost 4 bases. Germline lookup yields CDR1 SEHNR and CDR2 FQNEAQ (reference sequence). CDR3 length: 17 amino acids. This CDR3 reads CASSSGGLAGVTGELFF. CDR3 bases: TGTGCCAGCAGCTCTGGGGGGCTAGCGGGAGTCACCGGGGAGCTGTTTTTT.

The chain recombines TRBV18 with TRBJ2-7; the D gene is possibly TRBD2 (6 bases). Germline CDR1 KGHSH, CDR2 LQKENI. Between the trimmed V and J ends, which lost 3 bases and 9 bases, there was a span of 21 bases. This CDR3 contains 15 residues. The chain's CDR3 is CASSPLGGMKVWQYF. CDR3 nucleotides: TGTGCCAGCTCACCCCTCGGGGGAATGAAGGTGTGGCAGTACTTC.

This clone was detected only once. The same CDR3 is also encoded by other DNA sequences in this sample. This rearrangement joins TRBV18 to TRBJ2-1; D is undetermined. V was cut by 3 bases and J by 0 bases, with 9 bases left in between. There are 15 residues in the CDR3. Per the germline V gene, CDR1 is KGHSH and CDR2 is LQKENI. In nucleotides, the CDR3 is TGTGCCAGCTCACCCATACGGAGCTCCTACAATGAGCAGTTCTTC. Translation: CASSPIRSSYNEQFF.

The chain carries TRBV2 and TRBJ1-4, with TRBD1 matching over 9 bases. The germline V gene encodes CDR1 SNHLY and CDR2 FYNNEI. The V and J ends lost 4 bases and 6 bases, in that order; junction bases with no gene match: 6. This CDR3 comprises 15 residues. In DNA form, the CDR3 reads TGTGCCAGCAGTGGGATCGGGACAGGGCATGAAAAACTGTTTTTT. It is translated as CASSGIGTGHEKLFF.

On this clone: The sample has other DNA sequences that encode this CDR3 too. This chain uses TRBV28 with TRBJ1-5; D call uncertain. Trimming cost V 6 bases and J 6 bases, with 9 bases left between them. Germline assignment: CDR1 MDHEN and CDR2 SYDVKM. This CDR3 is 12 amino acids long. DNA of the CDR3: TGTGCCAGCAGCCTCCCGGGTCAGCCCCAGCATTTT. Amino acids: CASSLPGQPQHF.

The genes are TRBV28 and TRBJ2-2; perhaps D is TRBD1 or TRBD2 (6 bases each). The germline V and J ends were trimmed by 5 bases and 8 bases, with 15 bases remaining between them. The CDR3 runs 14 residues. Germline V gene data show CDR1 as MDHEN and CDR2 as SYDVKM. This CDR3 is CASSGGTWGGELFF. The CDR3 nucleotides are TGTGCCAGCAGTGGCGGGACATGGGGAGGGGAGCTGTTTTTT.

V is TRBV7-6 and J is TRBJ2-1; D not certain. V was cut by 5 bases and J by 0 bases, with 17 bases left in between. This CDR3 comprises 17 residues. The germline gives CDR1 SGHVS, CDR2 FNYEAQ. The CDR3, as DNA: TGTGCCAGCAGCCCCGAGACCGGACCACTCTCCTACAATGAGCAGTTCTTC. Protein sequence: CASSPETGPLSYNEQFF.

The rearrangement uses TRBV7-2 and TRBJ1-1, with D unclear. V was shortened by 1 base and J by 6 bases, with 9 bases between the two germline ends. The CDR3 runs to 13 residues. Germline V gene sequence: CDR1 SGHTA, CDR2 FQGNSA. The CDR3 here is CASSLGGGPEAFF. CDR3 sequence (DNA): TGTGCCAGCAGCTTAGGGGGAGGCCCTGAAGCTTTCTTT.

The genes are TRBV6-4 and TRBJ2-3; D perhaps matches TRBD1 (5 bases). The germline V gene has CDR1 MRHNA and CDR2 SNTAGT. The germline V and J ends were trimmed by 2 bases and 4 bases, with 10 bases remaining between them. This CDR3 has 14 residues. The DNA of the CDR3 is TGTGCCAGCAGTGACAGGGGATCGGCAGATACGCAGTATTTT. Its translation is CASSDRGSADTQYF.

The rearrangement uses TRBV5-1 and TRBJ1-2, with 9 bases aligning to TRBD1. Looked up from germline, CDR1 is SGHRS and CDR2 is YFSETQ. The CDR3 has 14 amino acids. Unmatched junction bases numbered 4, after V lost 1 base and J lost 6 bases. This CDR3 is CASSLWDRADGYTF. The CDR3, as DNA: TGCGCCAGCAGCTTGTGGGACAGGGCGGATGGCTACACCTTC.